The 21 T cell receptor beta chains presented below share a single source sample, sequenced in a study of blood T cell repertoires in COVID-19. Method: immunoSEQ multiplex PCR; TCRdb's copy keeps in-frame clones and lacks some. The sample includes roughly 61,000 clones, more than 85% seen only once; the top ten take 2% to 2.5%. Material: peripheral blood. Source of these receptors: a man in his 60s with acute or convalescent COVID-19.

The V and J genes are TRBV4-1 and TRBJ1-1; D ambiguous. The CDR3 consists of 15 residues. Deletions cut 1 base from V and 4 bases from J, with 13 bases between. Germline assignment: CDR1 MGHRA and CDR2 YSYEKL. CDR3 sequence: CASSQATAEGTEAFF. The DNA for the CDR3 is TGCGCCAGCAGCCAAGCCACAGCCGAGGGCACTGAAGCTTTCTTT.

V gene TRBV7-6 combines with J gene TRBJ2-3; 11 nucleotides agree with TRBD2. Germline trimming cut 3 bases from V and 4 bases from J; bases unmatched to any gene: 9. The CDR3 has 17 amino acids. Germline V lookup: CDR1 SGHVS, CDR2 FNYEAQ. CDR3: CASSFILAGGPADTQYF. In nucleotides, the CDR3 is TGTGCCAGCAGCTTCATATTAGCGGGAGGGCCCGCAGATACGCAGTATTTT.

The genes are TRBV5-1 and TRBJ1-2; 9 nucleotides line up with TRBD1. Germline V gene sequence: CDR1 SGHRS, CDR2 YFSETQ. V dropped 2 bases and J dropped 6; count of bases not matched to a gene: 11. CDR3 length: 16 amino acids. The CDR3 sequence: CASSLIGQGPRDGYTF. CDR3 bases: TGCGCCAGCAGCTTAATCGGACAGGGGCCGCGAGATGGCTACACCTTC. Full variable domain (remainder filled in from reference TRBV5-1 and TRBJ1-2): KAGVTQTPRYLIKTRGQQVTLSCSPISGHRSVSWYQQTPGQGLQFLFEYFSETQRNKGNFPGRFSGRQFSNSRSEMNVSTLELGDSALYLCASSLIGQGPRDGYTFGSGTRLTVV.

CDR3 amino acids: CASSPIKGAGEKLFF. DNA of the CDR3: TGTGCCAGCAGCCCTATAAAGGGGGCCGGTGAAAAACTGTTTTTT. The chain is built from TRBV7-2 and TRBJ1-4; 7 nucleotides align to TRBD1. Germline lookup yields CDR1 SGHTA and CDR2 FQGNSA. The V gene end was trimmed by 5 bases and the J gene end by 7 bases; junction bases not matched to a gene: 10. This CDR3 has 15 residues.

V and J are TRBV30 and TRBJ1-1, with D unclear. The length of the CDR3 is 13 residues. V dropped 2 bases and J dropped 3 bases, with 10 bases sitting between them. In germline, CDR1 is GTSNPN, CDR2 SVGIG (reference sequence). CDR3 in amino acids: CAWSREIDTEAFF. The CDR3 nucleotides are TGTGCCTGGAGTCGGGAGATCGACACTGAAGCTTTCTTT. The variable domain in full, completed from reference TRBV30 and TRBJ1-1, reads SQTIHQWPATLVQPVGSPLSLECTVEGTSNPNLYWYRQAAGRGLQLLFYSVGIGQISSEVPQNLSASRPQDRQFILSSKKLLLSDSGFYLCAWSREIDTEAFFGQGTRLTVV.

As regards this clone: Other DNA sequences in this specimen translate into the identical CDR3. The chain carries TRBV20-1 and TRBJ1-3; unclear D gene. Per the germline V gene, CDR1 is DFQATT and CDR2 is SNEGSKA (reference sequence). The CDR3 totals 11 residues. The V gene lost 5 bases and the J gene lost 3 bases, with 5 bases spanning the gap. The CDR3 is CSAGGGNTIYF. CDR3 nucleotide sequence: TGCAGTGCTGGCGGTGGAAACACCATATATTTT.

In DNA form, the CDR3 reads TGTGCCAGCAGCCTATCATCAGGGGTTGGGGCCAACGTCCTGACTTTC. It encodes CASSLSSGVGANVLTF. This chain connects TRBV3-1 (or the pseudogene TRBV3-2) to TRBJ2-6; D is perhaps TRBD1 (6 bases). Germline lookup yields CDR1 LGHDT and CDR2 YNNKEL (reference sequence). The CDR3 totals 16 residues. Trimming cost V 4 bases and J 3 bases, with 13 bases left between them.

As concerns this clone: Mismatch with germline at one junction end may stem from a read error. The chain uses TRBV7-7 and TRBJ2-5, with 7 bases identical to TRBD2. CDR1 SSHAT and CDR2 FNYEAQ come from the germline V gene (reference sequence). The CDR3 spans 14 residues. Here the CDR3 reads CASSLSATGRAQYF. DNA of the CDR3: TGTGCTAGCAGCTTATCAGCGACTGGGAGGGCCCAGTACTTC.

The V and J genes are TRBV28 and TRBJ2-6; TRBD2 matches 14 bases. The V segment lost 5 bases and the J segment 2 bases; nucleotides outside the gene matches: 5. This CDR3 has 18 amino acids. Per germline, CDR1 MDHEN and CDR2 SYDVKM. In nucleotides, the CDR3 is TGTGCCAGCAGTGCGCCGGGACTAGCGGGAGCTGGGGCCAACGTCCTGACTTTC. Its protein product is CASSAPGLAGAGANVLTF.

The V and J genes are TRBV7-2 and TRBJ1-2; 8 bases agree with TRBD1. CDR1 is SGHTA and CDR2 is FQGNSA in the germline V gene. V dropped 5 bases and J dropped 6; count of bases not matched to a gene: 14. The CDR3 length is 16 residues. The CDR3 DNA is TGTGCCAGCAGCCCCAACTCAGGGGGCGCATTAAATGGCTACACCTTC. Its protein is CASSPNSGGALNGYTF. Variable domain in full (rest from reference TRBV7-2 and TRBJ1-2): GAGVSQSPSNKVTEKGKDVELRCDPISGHTALYWYRQSLGQGLEFLIYFQGNSAPDKSGLPSDRFSAERTGGSVSTLTIQRTQQEDSAVYLCASSPNSGGALNGYTFGSGTRLTVV.

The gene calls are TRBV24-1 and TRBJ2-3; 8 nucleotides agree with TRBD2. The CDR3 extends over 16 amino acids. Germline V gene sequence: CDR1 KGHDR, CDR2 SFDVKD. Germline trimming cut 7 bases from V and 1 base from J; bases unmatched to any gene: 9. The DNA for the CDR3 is TGTGCCACCAGCGCCCTCCCGACTAGCGGCACAGATACGCAGTATTTT. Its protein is CATSALPTSGTDTQYF.

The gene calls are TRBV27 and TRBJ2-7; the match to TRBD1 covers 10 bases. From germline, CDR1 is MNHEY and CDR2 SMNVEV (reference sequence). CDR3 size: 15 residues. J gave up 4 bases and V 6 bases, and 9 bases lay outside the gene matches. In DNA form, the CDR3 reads TGTGCCAGCAGCCGCCGGGACAGGGGTTTATACGAGCAGTACTTC. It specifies CASSRRDRGLYEQYF.

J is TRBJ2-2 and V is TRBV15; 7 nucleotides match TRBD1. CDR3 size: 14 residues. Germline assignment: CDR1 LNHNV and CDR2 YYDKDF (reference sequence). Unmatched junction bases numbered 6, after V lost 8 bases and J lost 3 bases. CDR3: CATRYGQDTGELFF. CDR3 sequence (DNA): TGTGCCACCCGGTACGGACAGGACACCGGGGAGCTGTTTTTT.

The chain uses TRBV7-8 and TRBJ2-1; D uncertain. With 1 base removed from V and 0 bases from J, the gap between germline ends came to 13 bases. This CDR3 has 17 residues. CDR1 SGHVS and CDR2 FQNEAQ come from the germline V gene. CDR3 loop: CASSLDLTSSSYNEQFF. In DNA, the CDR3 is TGTGCCAGCAGCTTAGACTTAACTTCAAGCTCCTACAATGAGCAGTTCTTC.

This chain's CDR3 is CASSEADRGQAFF. CDR3 nucleotide sequence: TGTGCCAGCAGTGAAGCGGACAGGGGACAAGCTTTCTTT. The V gene is TRBV6-1, the J gene TRBJ1-1; TRBD1 matches at 9 bases. The junction had 2 bases not matched to a gene; V was cut back by 0 bases and J by 9 bases. Germline V gene sequence: CDR1 MNHNS, CDR2 SASEGT. This CDR3 is built from 13 residues.

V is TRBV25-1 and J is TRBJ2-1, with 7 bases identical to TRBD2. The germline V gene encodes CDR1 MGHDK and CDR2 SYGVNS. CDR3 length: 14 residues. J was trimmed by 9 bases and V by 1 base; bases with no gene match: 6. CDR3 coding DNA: TGTGCCAGCAGTGAATGGGAGGGTCAAGGTGAGCAGTTCTTC. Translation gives CASSEWEGQGEQFF.

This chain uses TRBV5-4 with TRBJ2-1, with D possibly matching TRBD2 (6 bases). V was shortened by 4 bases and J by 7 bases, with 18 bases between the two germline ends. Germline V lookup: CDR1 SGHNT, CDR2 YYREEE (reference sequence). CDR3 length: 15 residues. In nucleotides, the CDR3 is TGTGCCAGCAGCCGGCAATCGGGACTTCCTAATGAGCAGTTCTTC. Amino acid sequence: CASSRQSGLPNEQFF.

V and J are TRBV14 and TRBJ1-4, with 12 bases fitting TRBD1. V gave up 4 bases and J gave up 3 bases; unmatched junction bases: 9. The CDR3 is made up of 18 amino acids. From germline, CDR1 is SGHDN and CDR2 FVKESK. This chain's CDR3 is CASSRRWGQGASNEKLFF. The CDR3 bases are TGTGCCAGCAGCCGGCGTTGGGGACAGGGGGCTTCTAATGAAAAACTGTTTTTT.

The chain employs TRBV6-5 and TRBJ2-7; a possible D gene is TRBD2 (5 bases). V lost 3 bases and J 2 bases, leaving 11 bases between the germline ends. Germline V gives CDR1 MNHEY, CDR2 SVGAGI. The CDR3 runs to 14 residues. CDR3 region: CASSYVAPTYEQYF. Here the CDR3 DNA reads TGTGCCAGCAGTTATGTAGCGCCAACCTACGAGCAGTACTTC.

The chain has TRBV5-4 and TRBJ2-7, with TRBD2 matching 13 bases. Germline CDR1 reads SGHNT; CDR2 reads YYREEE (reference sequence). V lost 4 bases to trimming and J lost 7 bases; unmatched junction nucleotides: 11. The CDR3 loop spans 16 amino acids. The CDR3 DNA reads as TGTGCCAGCAGCCCGGGACTAGCGGGAATAGCGGGGGAGCAGTACTTC. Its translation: CASSPGLAGIAGEQYF.

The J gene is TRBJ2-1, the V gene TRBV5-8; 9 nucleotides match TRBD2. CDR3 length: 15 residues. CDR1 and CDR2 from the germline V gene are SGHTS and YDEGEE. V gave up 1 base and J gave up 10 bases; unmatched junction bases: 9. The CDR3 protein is CASSLMGLALFEQFF. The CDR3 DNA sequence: TGTGCCAGCAGCTTGATGGGACTAGCCCTATTCGAGCAGTTCTTC.